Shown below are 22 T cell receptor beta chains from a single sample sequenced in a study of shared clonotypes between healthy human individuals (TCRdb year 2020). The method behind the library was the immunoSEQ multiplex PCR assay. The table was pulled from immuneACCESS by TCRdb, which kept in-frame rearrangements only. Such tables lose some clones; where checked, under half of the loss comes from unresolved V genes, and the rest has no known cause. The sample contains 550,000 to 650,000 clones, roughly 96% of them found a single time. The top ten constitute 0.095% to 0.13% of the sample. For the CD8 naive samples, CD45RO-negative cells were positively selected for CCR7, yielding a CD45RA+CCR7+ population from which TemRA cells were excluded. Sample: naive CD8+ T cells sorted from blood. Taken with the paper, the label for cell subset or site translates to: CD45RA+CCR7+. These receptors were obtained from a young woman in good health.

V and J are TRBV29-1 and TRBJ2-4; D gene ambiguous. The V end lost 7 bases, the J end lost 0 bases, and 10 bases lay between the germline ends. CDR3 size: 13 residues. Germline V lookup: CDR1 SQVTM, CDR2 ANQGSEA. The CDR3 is CSAITVAKNIQYF. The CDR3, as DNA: TGCAGCGCTATTACGGTAGCCAAAAACATTCAGTACTTC. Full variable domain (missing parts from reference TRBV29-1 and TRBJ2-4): SAVISQKPSRDICQRGTSLTIQCQVDSQVTMMFWYRQQPGQSLTLIATANQGSEATYESGFVIDKFPISRPNLTFSTLTVSNMSPEDSSIYLCSAITVAKNIQYFGAGTRLSVL.

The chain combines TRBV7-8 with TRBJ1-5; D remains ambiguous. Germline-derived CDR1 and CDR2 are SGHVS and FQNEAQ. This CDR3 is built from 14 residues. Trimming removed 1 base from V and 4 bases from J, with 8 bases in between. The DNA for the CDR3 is TGTGCCAGCAGCTTAGGGGGAGTAAATCAGCCCCAGCATTTT. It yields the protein CASSLGGVNQPQHF. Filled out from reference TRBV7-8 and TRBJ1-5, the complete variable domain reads GAGVSQSPRYKVAKRGQDVALRCDPISGHVSLFWYQQALGQGPEFLTYFQNEAQLDKSGLPSDRFFAERPEGSVSTLKIQRTQQEDSAVYLCASSLGGVNQPQHFGDGTRLSIL.

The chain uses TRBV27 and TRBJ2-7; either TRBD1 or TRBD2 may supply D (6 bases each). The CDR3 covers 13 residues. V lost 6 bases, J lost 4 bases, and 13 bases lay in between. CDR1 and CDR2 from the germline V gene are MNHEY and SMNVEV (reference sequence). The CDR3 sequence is CASSEGGLYEQYF. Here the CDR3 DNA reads TGTGCCAGCAGCGAGGGGGGCCTATACGAGCAGTACTTC.

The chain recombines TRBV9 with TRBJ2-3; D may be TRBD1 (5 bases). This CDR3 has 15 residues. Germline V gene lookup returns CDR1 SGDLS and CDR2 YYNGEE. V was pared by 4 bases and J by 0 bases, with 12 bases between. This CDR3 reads CASSPSTASTDTQYF. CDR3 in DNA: TGTGCCAGCAGCCCCTCGACAGCTAGCACAGATACGCAGTATTTT.

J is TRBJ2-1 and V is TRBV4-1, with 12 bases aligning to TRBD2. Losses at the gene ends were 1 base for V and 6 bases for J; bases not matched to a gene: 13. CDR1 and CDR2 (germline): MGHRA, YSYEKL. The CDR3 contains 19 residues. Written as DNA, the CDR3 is TGCGCCAGCAGCCAAGGGCCCCATCTAGCGGGAGGGCCTGGCAATGAGCAGTTCTTC. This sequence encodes CASSQGPHLAGGPGNEQFF.

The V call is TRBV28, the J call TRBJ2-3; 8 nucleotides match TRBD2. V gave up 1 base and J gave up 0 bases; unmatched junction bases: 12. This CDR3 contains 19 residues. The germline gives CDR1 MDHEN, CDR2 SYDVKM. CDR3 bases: TGTGCCAGCAGTTTATTTAGCGGGAAGTTAATTATTAGCACAGATACGCAGTATTTT. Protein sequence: CASSLFSGKLIISTDTQYF.

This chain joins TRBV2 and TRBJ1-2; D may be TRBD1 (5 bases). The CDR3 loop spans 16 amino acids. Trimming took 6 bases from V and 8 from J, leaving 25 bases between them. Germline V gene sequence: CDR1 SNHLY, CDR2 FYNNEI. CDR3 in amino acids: CASSDLAGAAIEGYTF. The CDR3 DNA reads TGTGCCAGCAGCGATTTGGCCGGGGCCGCGATTGAAGGCTACACCTTC.

The CDR3 loop reads CASSIGTVGNEQFF. In nucleotides, the CDR3 is TGTGCCAGCAGTATAGGGACAGTGGGGAATGAGCAGTTCTTC. The chain employs TRBV28 and TRBJ2-1; TRBD1 matches 7 bases. The CDR3 has 14 amino acids. Per germline, CDR1 MDHEN and CDR2 SYDVKM. V gave up 5 bases and J gave up 7 bases; unmatched junction bases: 8.

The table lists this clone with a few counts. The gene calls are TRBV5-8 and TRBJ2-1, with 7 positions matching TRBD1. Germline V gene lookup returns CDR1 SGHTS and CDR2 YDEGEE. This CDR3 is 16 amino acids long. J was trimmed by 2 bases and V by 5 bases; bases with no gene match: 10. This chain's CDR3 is CASRGGQGETYNEQFF. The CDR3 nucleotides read TGTGCCAGCAGGGGTGGGCAGGGGGAGACCTACAATGAGCAGTTCTTC.

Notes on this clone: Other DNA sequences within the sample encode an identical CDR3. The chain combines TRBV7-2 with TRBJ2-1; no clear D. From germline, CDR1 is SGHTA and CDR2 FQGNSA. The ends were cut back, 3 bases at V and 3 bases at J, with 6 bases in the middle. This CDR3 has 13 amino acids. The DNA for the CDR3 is TGTGCCAGCAGCTTCGCCTTCTACAATGAGCAGTTCTTC. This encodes CASSFAFYNEQFF.

CDR3 nucleotide sequence: TGTGCCAGCAGTTTACGATCGGCAAATTCACCCCTCCACTTT. Amino acids: CASSLRSANSPLHF. The genes are TRBV27 and TRBJ1-6; D gene unclear. The V end lost 2 bases, the J end lost 7 bases, and 9 bases lay between the germline ends. Looked up from germline, CDR1 is MNHEY and CDR2 is SMNVEV (reference sequence). CDR3 length: 14 residues.

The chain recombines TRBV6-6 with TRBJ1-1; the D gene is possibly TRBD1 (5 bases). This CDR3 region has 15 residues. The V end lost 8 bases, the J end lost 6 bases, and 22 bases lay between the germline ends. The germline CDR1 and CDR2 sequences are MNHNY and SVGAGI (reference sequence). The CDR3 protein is CASSPPLSKGPEAFF. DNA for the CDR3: TGTGCCAGCTCACCTCCATTAAGCAAGGGGCCTGAAGCTTTCTTT.

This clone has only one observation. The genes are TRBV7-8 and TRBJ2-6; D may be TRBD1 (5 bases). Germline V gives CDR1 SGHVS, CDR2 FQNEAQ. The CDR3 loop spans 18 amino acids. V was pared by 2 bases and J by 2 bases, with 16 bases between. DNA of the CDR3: TGTGCCAGCAGCTTATTGGGGCCCCGGGCGGCTGGGGCCAACGTCCTGACTTTC. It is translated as CASSLLGPRAAGANVLTF.

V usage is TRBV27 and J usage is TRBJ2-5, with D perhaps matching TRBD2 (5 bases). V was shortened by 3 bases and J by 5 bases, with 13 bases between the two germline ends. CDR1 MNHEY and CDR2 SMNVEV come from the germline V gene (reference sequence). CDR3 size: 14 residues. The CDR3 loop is CASSLGGLAETQYF. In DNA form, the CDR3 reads TGTGCCAGCAGTTTGGGCGGGCTTGCGGAGACCCAGTACTTC.

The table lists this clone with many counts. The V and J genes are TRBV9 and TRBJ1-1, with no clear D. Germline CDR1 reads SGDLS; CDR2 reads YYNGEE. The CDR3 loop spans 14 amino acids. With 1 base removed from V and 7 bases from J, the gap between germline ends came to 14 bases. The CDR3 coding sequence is TGTGCCAGCAGCGTATCGTGGGGTACGGGTGAAGCTTTCTTT. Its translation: CASSVSWGTGEAFF.

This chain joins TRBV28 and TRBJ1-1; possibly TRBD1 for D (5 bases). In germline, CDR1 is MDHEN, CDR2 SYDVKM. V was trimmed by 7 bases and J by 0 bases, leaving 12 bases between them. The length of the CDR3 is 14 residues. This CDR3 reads CASIPGRMNTEAFF. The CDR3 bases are TGTGCCAGCATTCCGGGACGGATGAACACTGAAGCTTTCTTT.

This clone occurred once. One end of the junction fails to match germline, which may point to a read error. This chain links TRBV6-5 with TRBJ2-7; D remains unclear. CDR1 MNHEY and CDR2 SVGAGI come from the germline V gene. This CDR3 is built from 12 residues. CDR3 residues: CAISELSYEQYF. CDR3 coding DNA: TGTGCCATCAGTGAGTTGTCCTACGAGCAGTACTTC.

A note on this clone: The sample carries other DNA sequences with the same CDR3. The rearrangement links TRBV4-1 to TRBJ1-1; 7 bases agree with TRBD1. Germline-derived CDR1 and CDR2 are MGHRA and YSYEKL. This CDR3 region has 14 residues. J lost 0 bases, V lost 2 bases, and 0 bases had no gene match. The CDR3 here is CASSQTGVNTEAFF. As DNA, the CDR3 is TGCGCCAGCAGCCAAACAGGGGTGAACACTGAAGCTTTCTTT.

The CDR3 coding sequence is TGTGCCAGCAGCGTAGGGCTAGCGGGGCACAATGAGCAGTTCTTC. It translates to CASSVGLAGHNEQFF. The chain links TRBV9 to TRBJ2-1; 9 bases match TRBD2. The length of the CDR3 is 15 residues. CDR1 is SGDLS and CDR2 is YYNGEE in the germline V gene. V lost 0 bases to trimming and J lost 5 bases; unmatched junction nucleotides: 3.

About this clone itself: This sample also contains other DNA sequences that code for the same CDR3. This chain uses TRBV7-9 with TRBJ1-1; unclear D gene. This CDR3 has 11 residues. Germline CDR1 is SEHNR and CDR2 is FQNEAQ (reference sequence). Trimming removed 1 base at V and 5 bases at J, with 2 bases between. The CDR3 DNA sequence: TGTGCCAGCAGCTTAGGGACTGAAGCTTTCTTT. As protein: CASSLGTEAFF.

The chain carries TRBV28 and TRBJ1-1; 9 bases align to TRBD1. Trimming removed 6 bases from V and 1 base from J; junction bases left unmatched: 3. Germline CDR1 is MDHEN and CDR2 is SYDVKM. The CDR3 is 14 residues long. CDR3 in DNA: TGTGCCAGCAGGGGACAGGGTACGAACACTGAAGCTTTCTTT. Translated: CASRGQGTNTEAFF.

The CDR3 sequence: CASSLPQAGMNTEAFF. The CDR3 region has the DNA TGTGCCAGCAGCCTGCCTCAGGCAGGGATGAACACTGAAGCTTTCTTT. The rearrangement joins TRBV28 to TRBJ1-1, with D perhaps TRBD1 (5 bases). With 6 bases removed from V and 0 bases from J, the gap between germline ends came to 17 bases. Germline-derived CDR1 and CDR2 are MDHEN and SYDVKM. The CDR3 is 16 residues long.